This T cell receptor beta chain was obtained from a study of cytomegalovirus exposure and HLA in healthy donors. This clone was picked up a small number of times. Primers included in the PCR were 60 Vbeta and 13 Jbeta primers. Clones were read by immunoSEQ multiplex PCR, and TCRdb kept only the in-frame ones, dropping some. This sample carries under 150,000 clones, about 82% of them seen once, and the ten largest clones take under 2%. V lost 4 bases, J lost 4 bases, and 11 bases lay in between. The germline V gene encodes CDR1 SNHLY and CDR2 FYNNEI. The CDR3 contains 13 residues. The chain links TRBV2 to TRBJ2-7; D is possibly TRBD2 (5 bases). The sequencing input was PBMCs. The TCR originated in a female donor in good health and CMV-seropositive. The CDR3 region has the DNA TGTGCCAGCAGTGGCCCGGGGATTTACGAGCAGTACTTC. Amino acids: CASSGPGIYEQYF.